These 19 T cell receptor beta chains came from one sample sequenced in a study of blood T cells in healthy people across ages. A second PCR, run for roughly 7 to 11 cycles, used a sample-barcoded 5' primer plus a J-beta primer mix. TCRdb re-called the 5' RACE reads with MiXCR, one entry per CDR3 protein. The sample carries over 1.5 million distinct CDR3 sequences, 40% to 55% recorded once. Sequencing used blood. These receptors were obtained from a woman in her forties in good health.

The chain recombines TRBV25-1 with TRBJ2-7, with TRBD2 as a possible D gene (6 bases). Germline assignment: CDR1 MGHDK and CDR2 SYGVNS. The CDR3 totals 16 residues. V was trimmed by 1 base and J by 0 bases, leaving 13 bases between them. This chain's CDR3 is CASSELEGLSSYEQYF. The CDR3 bases are TGTGCCAGCAGTGAATTGGAGGGGCTCAGCTCCTACGAGCAGTACTTC.

In its sample, this clonotype was seen a few times. V is TRBV27 and J is TRBJ1-2; TRBD1 might be the D (5 bases). This CDR3 has 13 residues. Trimming removed 3 bases at V and 6 bases at J, with 11 bases between. Germline V gene data show CDR1 as MNHEY and CDR2 as SMNVEV (reference sequence). The CDR3, as DNA: TGTGCCAGCAGTTTTTGGGGGGAGGATGGCTACACCTTC. Translated, it gives CASSFWGEDGYTF.

The gene calls are TRBV20-1 and TRBJ1-2; D remains ambiguous. Germline V gene lookup returns CDR1 DFQATT and CDR2 SNEGSKA (reference sequence). The CDR3 contains 14 residues. V was shortened by 8 bases and J by 0 bases, with 16 bases between the two germline ends. This CDR3 reads CSQILVATNYGYTF. CDR3 DNA: TGCAGTCAAATACTGGTGGCAACTAACTATGGCTACACCTTC.

The chain employs TRBV28 and TRBJ1-1, with a weak D call TRBD1 (6 bases). Germline V CDR1 and CDR2: MDHEN, SYDVKM. Deletions cut 7 bases from V and 3 bases from J, with 21 bases between. The CDR3 consists of 16 residues. CDR3 amino acids: CASTPSTGARDTEAFF. As DNA, the CDR3 is TGTGCCAGCACACCCTCAACGGGGGCTCGCGACACTGAAGCTTTCTTT.

This clonotype was counted between two and nine times. The chain is built from TRBV28 and TRBJ2-3; D possibly corresponds to TRBD1 (5 bases). Germline assignment: CDR1 MDHEN and CDR2 SYDVKM. The CDR3 sequence is 16 residues long. Trimming removed 5 bases at V and 0 bases at J, with 15 bases between. CDR3 in amino acids: CASSALTTDSTDTQYF. DNA for the CDR3: TGTGCCAGCAGTGCCCTTACGACAGATAGCACAGATACGCAGTATTTT.

Worth noting for this clonotype: Because the CDR3 is missing its conserved closing phenylalanine or tryptophan, this is likely a read error. This chain connects TRBV15 to TRBJ2-3; 7 bases line up with TRBD2. The germline V gene encodes CDR1 LNHNV and CDR2 YYDKDF (reference sequence). The CDR3 runs to 15 residues. CDR3 in amino acids: CATSRSGARTNTQYI. CDR3 DNA sequence: TGTGCCACCAGTAGGAGCGGGGCCCGCACAAATACGCAGTATATT.

The V and J genes are TRBV4-3 and TRBJ2-3, with D unresolved. The CDR3 totals 17 residues. Germline V gene lookup returns CDR1 LGHNA and CDR2 YSLEER. Trimming removed 0 bases at V and 4 bases at J, with 17 bases between. CDR3 DNA sequence: TGCGCCAGCAGCCAAGATCGAGGCTCCTACCCTTCAGATACGCAGTATTTT. Translating it yields CASSQDRGSYPSDTQYF.

The rearrangement joins TRBV6-2 or TRBV6-3 to TRBJ2-5, with TRBD1 identical over 7 bases. The ends lost 4 bases at V and 5 bases at J; junction bases unmatched: 10. Germline V gene lookup returns CDR1 MNHEY and CDR2 SVGEGT. The CDR3 sequence is 15 residues long. CDR3 region: CASSSLQGMRETQYF. As DNA, the CDR3 is TGTGCCAGCAGTTCTCTACAGGGGATGCGGGAGACCCAGTACTTC.

The genes are TRBV20-1 and TRBJ1-5, with a tentative D call TRBD1 (5 bases). CDR3 length equals 15 residues. V was cut by 3 bases and J by 5 bases, with 17 bases left in between. Germline V lookup: CDR1 DFQATT, CDR2 SNEGSKA (reference sequence). CDR3 region: CSASIFGGRDQPQHF. The CDR3 DNA follows: TGCAGTGCTAGCATCTTCGGGGGAAGGGATCAGCCCCAGCATTTT.

This clonotype was picked up one time. The V gene is TRBV29-1, the J gene TRBJ2-1, with 14 bases that match TRBD2. Germline values: CDR1 SQVTM, CDR2 ANQGSEA. V shed 7 bases, J shed 8 bases, and the junction held 7 bases outside the gene matches. The CDR3 has 14 amino acids. In nucleotides, the CDR3 is TGCAGCGGTAGTGGACTAGCGGGAGGATATGAGCAGTTCTTC. It codes for CSGSGLAGGYEQFF.

This clonotype was seen once. CDR3 bases: TGTGCCAGCAGCGCAGATACCGGGACAGGGTTTGTGACCCAGTACTTC. Translation: CASSADTGTGFVTQYF. This rearrangement joins TRBV9 to TRBJ2-7, with 9 bases that match TRBD1. The assigned J gene may be wrong: the sequence end matches TRBJ2-5 better. Germline loops: CDR1 SGDLS, CDR2 YYNGEE. The CDR3 spans 16 residues.

The sample holds a few counts of this clonotype. The J gene is TRBJ1-1, the V gene TRBV29-1; 8 nucleotides line up with TRBD1. V shed 5 bases, J shed 1 base, and the junction held 3 bases outside the gene matches. Germline V gene sequence: CDR1 SQVTM, CDR2 ANQGSEA. The CDR3 has 13 amino acids. CDR3: CSVSDRANTEAFF. The DNA of the CDR3 is TGCAGCGTTTCGGACAGGGCGAACACTGAAGCTTTCTTT.

This chain links TRBV12-3 or TRBV12-4 with TRBJ2-7; TRBD1 matches 8 bases. The ends lost 5 bases at V and 1 base at J; junction bases unmatched: 13. The CDR3 totals 17 residues. The CDR3 sequence is CASSPRTGRVSSYEQYF. CDR3 DNA sequence: TGTGCCAGCAGTCCGAGGACAGGGAGAGTTTCATCCTACGAGCAGTACTTC.

This clonotype was counted a few times. This sequence joins TRBV27 and TRBJ1-2; D not resolved. The CDR3 is 12 residues long. Germline CDR1 is MNHEY and CDR2 is SMNVEV (reference sequence). Between the trimmed V and J ends, which lost 4 bases and 4 bases, there was a span of 7 bases. CDR3 DNA sequence: TGTGCCAGCAGTTCGAGCCGCTATGGCTACACCTTC. This encodes CASSSSRYGYTF.

J is TRBJ2-7 and V is TRBV7-6; the match to TRBD1 covers 11 bases. The tail of the sequence fits TRBJ2-5 better, so the J call may be wrong. CDR1 SGHVS and CDR2 FNYEAQ come from the germline V gene. The CDR3 spans 16 residues. The CDR3 protein is CASSRGTGGFLETQYF. The DNA of the CDR3 is TGTGCCAGCAGCCGAGGGACAGGGGGATTTTTGGAGACCCAGTACTTC.

J is TRBJ1-2 and V is TRBV20-1; 7 bases line up with TRBD1. CDR3 length: 14 amino acids. V lost 3 bases and J lost 5; bases outside the gene matches: 9. CDR1 is DFQATT and CDR2 is SNEGSKA in the germline V gene (reference sequence). The CDR3: CSASNTGTAYGYTF. The CDR3 DNA reads TGCAGTGCTAGTAATACCGGGACAGCATATGGCTACACCTTC.

This clonotype was seen just once. The gene calls are TRBV7-2 and TRBJ2-3, with unresolved D. V lost 6 bases and J lost 1, with 2 bases in between. This CDR3 has 11 residues. Germline CDR1 reads SGHTA; CDR2 reads FQGNSA. The CDR3: CTSRRTDTQYF. The CDR3 DNA reads as TGTACCAGCAGACGCACAGATACGCAGTATTTT.

V gene TRBV20-1 combines with J gene TRBJ1-5; D possibly corresponds to TRBD1 (5 bases). This CDR3 comprises 16 residues. Germline CDR1 and CDR2: DFQATT and SNEGSKA (reference sequence). Trimming left V 3 bases short and J 0 bases short, with 15 bases between. CDR3 region: CSARNLRDYSNQPQHF. CDR3 DNA: TGCAGTGCTAGGAACCTCCGGGACTATAGCAATCAGCCCCAGCATTTT.

This clonotype has just a few counts. The chain recombines TRBV28 with TRBJ1-5; D may be TRBD1 (5 bases). This CDR3 has 15 residues. Per germline, CDR1 MDHEN and CDR2 SYDVKM. V was clipped by 4 bases and J by 0 bases, with 10 bases between them. The CDR3 region has the DNA TGTGCCAGCAGTTCCAGGGACTATAGCAATCAGCCCCAGCATTTT. It translates to CASSSRDYSNQPQHF.